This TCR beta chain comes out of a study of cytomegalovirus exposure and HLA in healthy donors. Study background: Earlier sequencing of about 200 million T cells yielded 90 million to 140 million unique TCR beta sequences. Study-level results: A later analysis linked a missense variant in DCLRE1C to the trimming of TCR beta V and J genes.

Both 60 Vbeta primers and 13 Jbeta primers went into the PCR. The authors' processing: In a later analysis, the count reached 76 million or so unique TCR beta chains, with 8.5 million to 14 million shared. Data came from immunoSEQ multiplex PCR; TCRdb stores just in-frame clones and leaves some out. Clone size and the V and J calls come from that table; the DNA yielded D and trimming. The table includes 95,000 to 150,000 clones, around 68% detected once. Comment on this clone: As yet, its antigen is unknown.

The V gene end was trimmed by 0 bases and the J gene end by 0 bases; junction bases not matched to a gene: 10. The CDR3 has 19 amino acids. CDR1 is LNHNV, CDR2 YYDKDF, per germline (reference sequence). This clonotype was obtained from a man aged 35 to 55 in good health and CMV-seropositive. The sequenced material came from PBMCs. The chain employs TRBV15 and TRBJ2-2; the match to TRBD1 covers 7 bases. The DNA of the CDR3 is TGTGCCACCAGCAGAGAAGGGGGCCCGGGGCGCCCGAACACCGGGGAGCTGTTTTTT. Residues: CATSREGGPGRPNTGELFF.